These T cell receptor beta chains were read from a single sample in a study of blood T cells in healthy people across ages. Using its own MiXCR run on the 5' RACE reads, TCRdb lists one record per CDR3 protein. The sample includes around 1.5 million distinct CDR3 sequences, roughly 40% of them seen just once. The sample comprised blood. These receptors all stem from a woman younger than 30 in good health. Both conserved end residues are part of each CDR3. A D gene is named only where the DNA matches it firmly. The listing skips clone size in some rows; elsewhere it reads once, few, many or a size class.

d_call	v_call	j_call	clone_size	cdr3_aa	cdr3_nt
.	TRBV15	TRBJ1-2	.	CATSRELRVGYGYTF	TGTGCCACCAGCAGAGAATTACGGGTCGGCTATGGCTACACCTTC
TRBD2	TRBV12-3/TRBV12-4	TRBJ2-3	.	CASSSTSGDSSTDTQYF	TGTGCCAGCAGTTCGACTAGCGGGGATTCGAGCACAGATACGCAGTATTTT
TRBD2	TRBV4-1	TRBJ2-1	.	CASSRTGGSSYNEQFF	TGCGCCAGCAGCCGCACGGGGGGGAGCTCCTACAATGAGCAGTTCTTC
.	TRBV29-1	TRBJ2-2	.	CSVEKSRGDTGELFF	TGCAGCGTTGAAAAAAGCAGGGGTGACACCGGGGAGCTGTTTTTT
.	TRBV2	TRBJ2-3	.	CASSIYTDTQYF	TGTGCCAGCAGTATTTACACAGATACGCAGTATTTT
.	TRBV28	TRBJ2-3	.	CASSVRTSDTQYF	TGTGCCAGCAGTGTACGTACCTCAGATACGCAGTATTTT
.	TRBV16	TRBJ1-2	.	CASSQGPGGYTF	TGTGCCAGCAGCCAGGGACCTGGCGGCTACACCTTC
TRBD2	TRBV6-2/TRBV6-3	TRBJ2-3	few	CASTPPAGGADTQYF	TGTGCCAGCACCCCCCCGGCGGGAGGAGCAGATACGCAGTATTTT
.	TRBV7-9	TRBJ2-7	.	CASRAGAEQYF	TGTGCCAGCAGGGCAGGGGCCGAGCAGTACTTC
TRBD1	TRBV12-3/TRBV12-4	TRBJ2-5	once	CASSLARGQGVGETQYF	TGTGCCAGCAGTTTAGCTCGCGGACAGGGAGTCGGAGAGACCCAGTACTTC
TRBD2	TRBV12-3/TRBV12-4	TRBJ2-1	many	CASRHRLADIYNEQFF	TGTGCCAGCAGGCATAGACTAGCGGACATCTACAATGAGCAGTTCTTC
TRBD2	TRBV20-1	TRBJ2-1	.	CSASVAGDDEQFF	TGCAGTGCTAGCGTAGCGGGGGATGATGAGCAGTTCTTC
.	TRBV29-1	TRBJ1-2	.	CSVDGSMGYGYTF	TGCAGCGTTGACGGGTCAATGGGCTATGGCTACACCTTC
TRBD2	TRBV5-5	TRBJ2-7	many	CASSLGLGSSYEQYF	TGTGCCAGCAGTTTAGGACTAGGCAGCTCCTACGAGCAGTACTTC
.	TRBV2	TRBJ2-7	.	CASSEGSAGDYEQYF	TGTGCCAGCAGTGAAGGTAGTGCGGGTGACTACGAGCAGTACTTC
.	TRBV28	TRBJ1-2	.	CASSPPDGNYGYTF	TGTGCCAGCAGTCCTCCCGACGGAAACTATGGCTACACCTTC
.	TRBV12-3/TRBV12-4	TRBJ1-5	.	CASSTQYQGINQPQHF	TGTGCCAGCAGTACACAATATCAGGGGATCAATCAGCCCCAGCATTTT
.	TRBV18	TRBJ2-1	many	CASSPGQNEQFF	TGTGCCAGCTCCCCGGGGCAAAATGAGCAGTTCTTC
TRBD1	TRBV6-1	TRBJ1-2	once	CASSNPGTGGGYTF	TGTGCCAGCAGTAACCCTGGGACAGGGGGAGGCTACACCTTC
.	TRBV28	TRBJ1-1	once	CASIGWGARTEAFF	TGTGCCAGCATCGGGTGGGGGGCGCGGACTGAAGCTTTCTTT
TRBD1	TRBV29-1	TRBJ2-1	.	CSVAGTGGDNEQFF	TGCAGCGTGGCCGGGACAGGGGGTGACAATGAGCAGTTCTTC
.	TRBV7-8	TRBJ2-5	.	CASTATKNQETQYF	TGTGCCAGCACGGCGACTAAAAACCAAGAGACCCAGTACTTC
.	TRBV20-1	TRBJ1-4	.	CSAPGQPTNEKLFF	TGCAGTGCCCCGGGACAACCAACTAATGAAAAACTGTTTTTT
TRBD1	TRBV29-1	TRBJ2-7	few	CSVAGTGGPYEQYF	TGCAGCGTCGCCGGGACAGGGGGCCCCTACGAGCAGTACTTC
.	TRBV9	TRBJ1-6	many	CASSGNWGIGNSPLHF	TGTGCCAGCAGCGGCAATTGGGGGATCGGTAATTCACCCCTCCACTTT